Listed below are T cell receptor beta chains from one sample, sequenced in a study of blood T cell repertoires in COVID-19. Using immunoSEQ multiplex PCR, the repertoire was profiled, and TCRdb retains in-frame clones only, with some absent. The sample has fewer than 120,000 clones, about 85% seen once. Sequencing was performed on peripheral blood. The receptors derive from a human donor in a cohort sampled during active COVID-19. CDR3s include the opening cysteine and the closing phenylalanine or tryptophan. Each record gives: J gene, clone size, V gene, CDR3 length, D gene, CDR3 protein, CDR3 DNA. A D gene is named only where the DNA matches it firmly. The size of a clone is reported for some rows only, either as once, few or many, or as a class for expanded clones.

TRBJ1-2 once TRBV10-3 14 . CAISVGGEREGYTF TGTGCCATCAGTGTTGGGGGGGAACGAGAAGGCTACACCTTC
TRBJ1-4 few TRBV2 14 . CASSYTTTGEKLFF TGTGCCAGCAGTTACACCACCACAGGTGAAAAACTGTTTTTT
TRBJ1-2 few TRBV25-1 11 . CASSVLGGYTF TGTGCCAGCAGTGTACTCGGGGGCTACACCTTC
TRBJ2-7 . TRBV24-1 14 . CATSGSDRPYEQYF TGTGCCACCAGTGGATCGGACAGACCCTACGAGCAGTACTTC
TRBJ2-7 . TRBV4-1 14 TRBD1 CASSQYRGPYEQYF TGCGCCAGCAGCCAATACAGGGGCCCCTACGAGCAGTACTTC
TRBJ1-1 few TRBV5-4 15 . CASSLAGSFGTEAFF TGTGCCAGCAGCTTGGCAGGGTCTTTCGGAACTGAAGCTTTCTTT
TRBJ2-3 once TRBV7-3 16 . CASSPIGGASTDTQYF TGTGCCAGCAGCCCGATAGGGGGGGCTAGCACAGATACGCAGTATTTT
TRBJ2-5 . TRBV7-9 15 . CASSLSWGVWETQYF TGTGCCAGCAGCCTATCCTGGGGGGTCTGGGAGACCCAGTACTTC
TRBJ1-6 . TRBV6-6 15 TRBD1 CASDLRDRVNSPLHF TGTGCCAGCGACCTACGAGACAGGGTTAACTCACCCCTCCACTTT
TRBJ2-5 . TRBV24-1 13 TRBD1 CATGTGGSETQYF TGTGCCACCGGGACAGGGGGCAGTGAGACCCAGTACTTC
TRBJ2-1 . TRBV5-4 15 . CASSLEGRPLLEQFF TGTGCCAGCAGCTTGGAAGGGAGGCCCCTTCTTGAGCAGTTCTTC
TRBJ1-5 . TRBV14 14 . CASSPAGAPQPQHF TGTGCCAGCAGCCCCGCGGGGGCCCCTCAGCCCCAGCATTTT
TRBJ2-7 once TRBV11-2 14 . CASSYRGRTYEQYF TGTGCCAGCAGCTACCGGGGGAGAACCTACGAGCAGTACTTC
TRBJ2-5 once TRBV6-6 14 TRBD2 CASTREGRGETQYF TGTGCCAGCACTCGGGAGGGGCGCGGGGAGACCCAGTACTTC
TRBJ2-2 . TRBV30 18 TRBD1 CAWNPFETGFLNTGELFF TGTGCCTGGAATCCCTTCGAGACAGGGTTCCTGAACACCGGGGAGCTGTTTTTT
TRBJ1-6 . TRBV13 14 . CASSLGTKDSPLHF TGTGCCAGCAGCCTGGGGACAAAGGACTCACCCCTCCACTTT
TRBJ2-6 few TRBV15 17 TRBD1 CATSRPTGGSGANVLTF TGTGCCACCAGCAGACCGACAGGGGGGTCTGGGGCCAACGTCCTGACTTTC
TRBJ2-7 . TRBV14 17 TRBD2 CASSQGGSSGSWYEQYF TGTGCCAGCAGCCAAGGAGGATCTAGCGGGAGCTGGTACGAGCAGTACTTC
TRBJ1-1 few TRBV6-5 16 . CASSYSDRDLNTEAFF TGTGCCAGCAGTTACTCAGACCGGGATTTGAACACTGAAGCTTTCTTT
TRBJ2-5 . TRBV19 15 TRBD2 CASMESGGQQETQYF TGTGCCAGTATGGAAAGCGGGGGGCAACAAGAGACCCAGTACTTC